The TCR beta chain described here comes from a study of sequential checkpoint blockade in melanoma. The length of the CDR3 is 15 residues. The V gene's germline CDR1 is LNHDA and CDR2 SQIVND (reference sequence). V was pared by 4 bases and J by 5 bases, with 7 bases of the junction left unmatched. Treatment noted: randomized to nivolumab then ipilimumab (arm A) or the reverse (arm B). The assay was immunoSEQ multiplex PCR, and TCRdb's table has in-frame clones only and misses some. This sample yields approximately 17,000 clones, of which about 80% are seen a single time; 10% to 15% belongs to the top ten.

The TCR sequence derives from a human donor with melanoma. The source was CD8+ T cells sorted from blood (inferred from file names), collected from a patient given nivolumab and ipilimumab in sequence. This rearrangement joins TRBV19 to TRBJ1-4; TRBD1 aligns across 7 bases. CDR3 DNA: TGTGCCAGTAGTAACAGACAGGGAATCAATGAAAAACTGTTTTTT. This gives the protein CASSNRQGINEKLFF.